The present entry profiles one T cell receptor (beta chain) with its context. Living in under 30 US areas, the participants were between 18 and 89 years of age. Germline CDR1 and CDR2: LGHNT and FRNRAP. After removal of 6 bases from V and 8 bases from J, the junction contained 8 bases not matched to a gene. The CDR3 has 13 residues. The data were taken from a study of blood T cell repertoires in COVID-19. Method: immunoSEQ multiplex PCR; TCRdb's copy keeps in-frame clones and lacks some. The sample consists of over 150,000 clones, about nine tenths of them appearing once. The chain links TRBV12-5 to TRBJ1-2, with TRBD1 identical over 8 bases. Source material: PBMCs or T cells enriched from blood (not recorded which). This TCR was recovered from a woman aged 25 to 45 who had recovered from COVID-19. The CDR3 bases are TGTGCTAGTGGGTCGGACAGGGTCTACGGCTACACCTTC. Amino acid sequence: CASGSDRVYGYTF.